This passage covers 11 T cell receptor beta chains from one sample sequenced in a study of T cell repertoires in cytomegalovirus infection. The antigens of these receptors remain unknown. TCRdb re-called the reads with MiXCR, one entry per CDR3 protein. The sample holds 95,000 to 150,000 distinct CDR3 sequences, approximately 30% seen once. The sample was CD8+ T cells from cultured PBMCs, taken from culture after CMV antigen stimulation. Receptors were obtained from a human donor in good health (CMV status not recorded). Some clones in this sample may be carry-over from other donors' samples.

Only a few counts were recorded for this clonotype. The gene calls are TRBV12-3 or TRBV12-4 and TRBJ2-3, with D possibly TRBD2 on 6 matching bases. V was cut by 2 bases and J by 3 bases, with 9 bases left in between. This CDR3 has 14 amino acids. CDR3 loop: CASSLLGGTDTQYF. CDR3 nucleotides: TGTGCCAGCAGTTTACTTGGGGGGACAGATACGCAGTATTTT.

This chain uses TRBV29-1 with TRBJ2-2; D is possibly TRBD2 (7 bases). There are 15 residues in the CDR3. Germline V gene lookup returns CDR1 SQVTM and CDR2 ANQGSEA. V shed 3 bases and J shed 4 bases, with 15 bases lying between them. CDR3 residues: CSVDPGGGGTGELFF. For the CDR3, the DNA is TGCAGCGTTGACCCCGGAGGGGGGGGCACCGGGGAGCTGTTTTTT.

There are many counts of this clonotype. One end of the junction fails to match germline, which may point to a read error. The chain has TRBV7-8 and TRBJ2-7; 12 bases map to TRBD2. Germline assignment: CDR1 SGHVS and CDR2 FQNEAQ. The CDR3 sequence is 14 residues long. The CDR3 is CASSVARTSGEFYF. The DNA for the CDR3 is TGTGCCAGCAGCGTAGCCCGGACTAGCGGGGAATTCTACTTC.

Only a few counts were recorded for this clonotype. The gene calls are TRBV6-1 and TRBJ2-4, with D possibly matching TRBD1 (5 bases). The V and J ends lost 2 bases and 3 bases respectively, with 14 bases between them. Looked up from germline, CDR1 is MNHNS and CDR2 is SASEGT. The CDR3 spans 16 residues. CDR3 sequence: CASSEIQGWGKNIQYF. The CDR3 nucleotides are TGTGCCAGCAGTGAAATTCAGGGATGGGGCAAAAACATTCAGTACTTC.

The rearrangement joins TRBV5-6 to TRBJ2-3; D is undetermined. CDR3 length: 16 amino acids. Germline V gene sequence: CDR1 SGHDT, CDR2 YYEEEE. V was trimmed by 4 bases and J by 4 bases, leaving 19 bases between them. The CDR3 region has the DNA TGTGCCAGCAGCCCCACATCGATGGTTTTGGCAGATACGCAGTATTTT. Residues: CASSPTSMVLADTQYF.

Many counts were recorded for this clonotype. The chain is built from TRBV2 and TRBJ2-2, with D possibly being TRBD2 (5 bases). V was shortened by 7 bases and J by 2 bases, with 8 bases between the two germline ends. Germline V CDR1 and CDR2: SNHLY, FYNNEI. CDR3 size: 13 residues. CDR3 region: CASNLANTGELFF. Here the CDR3 DNA reads TGTGCCAGCAATCTAGCCAACACCGGGGAGCTGTTTTTT.

This clonotype occurred a few times. J is TRBJ1-3 and V is TRBV6-1; 7 bases are shared with TRBD1. This CDR3 comprises 18 residues. Germline CDR1 and CDR2: MNHNS and SASEGT. The V and J ends lost 0 bases and 7 bases, in that order; junction bases with no gene match: 15. CDR3 sequence (DNA): TGTGCCAGCAGTGAAGCCTACCTTGGGCAGGGGGTCGGGAACACCATATATTTT. Translating gives CASSEAYLGQGVGNTIYF.

This clonotype was seen only a few times. V gene TRBV7-2 combines with J gene TRBJ1-2; D call uncertain. The V gene's germline CDR1 is SGHTA and CDR2 FQGNSA. Trimming took off 7 bases at V and 4 bases at J, with 16 bases between the two ends. The CDR3 sequence is 14 residues long. As DNA, the CDR3 is TGTGCCAGCACCCCGGGATGGGAGTCCTATGGCTACACCTTC. Amino acid sequence: CASTPGWESYGYTF.

This clonotype was detected only a few times. This sequence joins TRBV6-5 and TRBJ2-2; 7 bases agree with TRBD1. The germline gives CDR1 MNHEY, CDR2 SVGAGI. Trimming took 6 bases from V and 1 from J; bases not matched to a gene: 5. The CDR3 runs to 15 residues. CDR3 DNA: TGTGCCAGCAGGACAGGGACAAAGAACACCGGGGAGCTGTTTTTT. Translation gives CASRTGTKNTGELFF.

The chain links TRBV7-6 to TRBJ2-2, with D perhaps matching TRBD2 (6 bases). This CDR3 region has 15 residues. Germline CDR1 SGHVS, CDR2 FNYEAQ. V was cut by 5 bases and J by 3 bases, with 13 bases left in between. The CDR3 DNA sequence: TGTGCCAGCAGCCCCGGGGACTCCTACACCGGGGAGCTGTTTTTT. Translation: CASSPGDSYTGELFF.

This clonotype was detected ten times or more. The rearrangement joins TRBV6-6 to TRBJ1-1; no clear D gene. The V gene lost 4 bases and the J gene lost 4 bases, with 10 bases spanning the gap. Germline V gene data show CDR1 as MNHNY and CDR2 as SVGAGI (reference sequence). The CDR3 contains 13 residues. CDR3 sequence reads: CASSLSPSTEAFF. The DNA of the CDR3 is TGTGCCAGCAGTTTGAGCCCCAGCACTGAAGCTTTCTTT.